The sequence of this T cell receptor (beta chain) was determined in a study of monozygotic twins with inflammatory bowel disease. For each CDR3 protein, TCRdb gives one entry from its re-call of the 5' RACE reads, without DNA. Across 300,000 to 350,000 distinct CDR3 sequences, the top ten clones capture approximately 2% of the sample. CDR1 is MNHEY, CDR2 SVGAGI, per germline. CDR3 size: 15 residues. Points on this clonotype: What it binds is not known.

Study results and caveats: Repertoire similarity did not differ between concordant and discordant twins, possibly owing to limited power. Evidence failed to back one strong IBD-linked signal or clonotype.

Material: blood. The source is a human donor with ulcerative colitis or Crohn's disease, or a healthy co-twin of an affected twin (not recorded which). The rearrangement links TRBV6-5 to TRBJ1-2; TCRdb outputs TRBD1, but without DNA this stays unchecked. CDR3 in amino acids: CASSNYFTGDYGYTF.